A single T cell receptor beta chain is shown here with its context. Its specificity is not known. These data come from a study of cytomegalovirus exposure and HLA in healthy donors. Assay used: immunoSEQ multiplex PCR; TCRdb lists only in-frame clones, some missing. Among approximately 280,000 clones, 70% to 90% were seen once, and the ten largest hold approximately 0.88%. Study results and caveats: According to the study, some 160 TCR beta chains were cytomegalovirus-associated. Many donors shared some public TCRs, even though most TCR sequences were rare.

This CDR3 comprises 15 residues. Germline loops: CDR1 SQVTM, CDR2 ANQGSEA. Trimming removed 4 bases at V and 4 bases at J, with 18 bases between. The chain joins TRBV29-1 to TRBJ2-3, with D perhaps TRBD1 (6 bases). The sequenced material came from PBMCs. The receptor was derived from a woman aged 18-29 years in good health and CMV-seronegative. The CDR3 DNA reads as TGCAGCGTTGGACACCCCTCCAGACAGGCAGATACGCAGTATTTT. Translated: CSVGHPSRQADTQYF.